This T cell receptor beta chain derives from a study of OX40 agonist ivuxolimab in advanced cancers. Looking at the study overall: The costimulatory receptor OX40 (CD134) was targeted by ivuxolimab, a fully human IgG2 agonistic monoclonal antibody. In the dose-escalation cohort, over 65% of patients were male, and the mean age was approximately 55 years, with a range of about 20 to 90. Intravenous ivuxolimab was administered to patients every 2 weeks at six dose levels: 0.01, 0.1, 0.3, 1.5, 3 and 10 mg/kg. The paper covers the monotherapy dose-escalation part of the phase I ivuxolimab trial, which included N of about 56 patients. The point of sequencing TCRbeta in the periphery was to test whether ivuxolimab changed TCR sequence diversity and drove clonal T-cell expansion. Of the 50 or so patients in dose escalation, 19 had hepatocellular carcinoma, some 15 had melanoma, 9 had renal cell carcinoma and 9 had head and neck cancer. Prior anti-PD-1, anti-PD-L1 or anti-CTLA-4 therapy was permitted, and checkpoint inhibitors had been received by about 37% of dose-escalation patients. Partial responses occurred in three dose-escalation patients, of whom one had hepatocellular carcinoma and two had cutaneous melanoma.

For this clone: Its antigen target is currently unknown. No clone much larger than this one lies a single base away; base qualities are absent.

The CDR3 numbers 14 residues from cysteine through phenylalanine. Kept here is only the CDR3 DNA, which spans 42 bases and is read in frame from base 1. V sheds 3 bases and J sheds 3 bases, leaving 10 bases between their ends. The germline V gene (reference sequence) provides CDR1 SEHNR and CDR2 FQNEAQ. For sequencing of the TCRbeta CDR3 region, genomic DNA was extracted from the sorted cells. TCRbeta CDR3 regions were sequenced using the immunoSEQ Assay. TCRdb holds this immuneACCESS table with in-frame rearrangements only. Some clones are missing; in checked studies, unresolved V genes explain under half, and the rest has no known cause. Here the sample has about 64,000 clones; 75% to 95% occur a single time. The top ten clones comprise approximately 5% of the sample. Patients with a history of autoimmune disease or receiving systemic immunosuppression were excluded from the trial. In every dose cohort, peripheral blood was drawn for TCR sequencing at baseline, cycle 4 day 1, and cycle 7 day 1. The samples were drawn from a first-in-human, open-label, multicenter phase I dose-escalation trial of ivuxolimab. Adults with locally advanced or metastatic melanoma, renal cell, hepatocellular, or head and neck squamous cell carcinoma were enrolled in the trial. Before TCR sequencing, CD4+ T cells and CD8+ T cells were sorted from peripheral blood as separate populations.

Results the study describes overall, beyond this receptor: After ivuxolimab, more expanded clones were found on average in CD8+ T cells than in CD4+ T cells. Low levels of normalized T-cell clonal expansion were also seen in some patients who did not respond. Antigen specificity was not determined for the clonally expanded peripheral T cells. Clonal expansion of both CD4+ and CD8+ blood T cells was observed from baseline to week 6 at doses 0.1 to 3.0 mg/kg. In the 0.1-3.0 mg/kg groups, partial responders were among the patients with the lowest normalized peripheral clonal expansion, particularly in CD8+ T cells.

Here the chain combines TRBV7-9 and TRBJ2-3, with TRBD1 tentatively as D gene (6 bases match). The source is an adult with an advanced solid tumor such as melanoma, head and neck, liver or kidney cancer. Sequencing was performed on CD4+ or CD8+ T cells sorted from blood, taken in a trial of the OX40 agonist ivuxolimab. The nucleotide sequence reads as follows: TGTGCCAGCAGCTTTGACAGGCTTACAGATACGCAGTATTTT. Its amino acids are CASSFDRLTDTQYF.